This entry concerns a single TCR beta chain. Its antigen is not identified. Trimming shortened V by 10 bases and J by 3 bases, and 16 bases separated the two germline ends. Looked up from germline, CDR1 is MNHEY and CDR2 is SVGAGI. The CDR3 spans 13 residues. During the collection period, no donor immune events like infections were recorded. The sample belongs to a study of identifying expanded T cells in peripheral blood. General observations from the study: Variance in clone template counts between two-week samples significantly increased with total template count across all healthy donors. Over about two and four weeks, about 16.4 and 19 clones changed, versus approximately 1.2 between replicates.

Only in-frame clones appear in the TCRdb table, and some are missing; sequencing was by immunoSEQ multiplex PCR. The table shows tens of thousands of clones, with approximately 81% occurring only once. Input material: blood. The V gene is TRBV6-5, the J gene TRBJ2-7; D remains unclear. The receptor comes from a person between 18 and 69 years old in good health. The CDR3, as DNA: TGTGCCACCCAAACTCTGGGCATCTACGAGCAGTACTTC. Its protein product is CATQTLGIYEQYF.